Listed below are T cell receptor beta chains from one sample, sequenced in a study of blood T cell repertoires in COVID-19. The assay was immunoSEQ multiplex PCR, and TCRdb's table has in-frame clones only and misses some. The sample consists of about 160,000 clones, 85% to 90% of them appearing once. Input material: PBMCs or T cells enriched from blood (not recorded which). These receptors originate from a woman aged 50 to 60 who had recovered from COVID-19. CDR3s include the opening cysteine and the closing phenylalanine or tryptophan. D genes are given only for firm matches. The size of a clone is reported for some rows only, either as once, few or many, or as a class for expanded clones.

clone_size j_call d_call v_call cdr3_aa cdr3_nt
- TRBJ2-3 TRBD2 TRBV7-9 CASSLGVAGGPIDTQYF TGTGCCAGCAGCTTAGGGGTAGCGGGGGGGCCCATAGATACGCAGTATTTT
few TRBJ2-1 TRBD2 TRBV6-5 CASRRLASPNEQFF TGTGCCAGCCGTAGACTAGCCTCCCCCAATGAGCAGTTCTTC
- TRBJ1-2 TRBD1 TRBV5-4 CASSPDRGQSYTF TGTGCCAGCAGCCCTGACAGGGGGCAAAGCTACACCTTC
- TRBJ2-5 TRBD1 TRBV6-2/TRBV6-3 CAISGQGKGETQYF TGTGCCATCAGCGGACAGGGGAAGGGAGAGACCCAGTACTTC
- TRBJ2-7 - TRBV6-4 CASSDEGPHTISYEQYF TGTGCCAGCAGTGACGAGGGCCCCCATACCATCTCCTACGAGCAGTACTTC
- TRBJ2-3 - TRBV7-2 CASSLDRGTDTQYF TGTGCCAGCAGCTTAGACAGGGGCACAGATACGCAGTATTTT
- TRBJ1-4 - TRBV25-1 CASRRGEKLFF TGTGCCAGCAGGCGGGGAGAAAAACTGTTTTTT
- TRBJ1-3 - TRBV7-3 CASSPLPPGSGNTIYF TGTGCCAGCAGCCCCCTTCCCCCCGGCTCTGGAAACACCATATATTTT
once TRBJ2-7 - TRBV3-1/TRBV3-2 CASSQDVALLAGVPYEQYF TGTGCCAGCAGCCAAGATGTAGCCTTGTTGGCAGGGGTCCCCTACGAGCAGTACTTC
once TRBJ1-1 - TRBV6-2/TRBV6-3 CASSYLQVNTEAFF TGTGCCAGCAGTTACCTTCAGGTGAACACTGAAGCTTTCTTT
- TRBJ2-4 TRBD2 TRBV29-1 CSVTLTGGNIQYF TGCAGCGTCACCCTGACGGGGGGGAACATTCAGTACTTC